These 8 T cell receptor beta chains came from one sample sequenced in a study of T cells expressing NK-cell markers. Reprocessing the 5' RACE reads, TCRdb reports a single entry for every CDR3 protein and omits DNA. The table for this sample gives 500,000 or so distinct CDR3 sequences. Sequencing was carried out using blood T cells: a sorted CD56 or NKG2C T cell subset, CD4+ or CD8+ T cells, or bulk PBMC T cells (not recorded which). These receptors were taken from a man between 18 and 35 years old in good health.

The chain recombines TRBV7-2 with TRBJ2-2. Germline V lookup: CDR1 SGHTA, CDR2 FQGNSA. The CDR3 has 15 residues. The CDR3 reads CASSPYSFHTGELFF.

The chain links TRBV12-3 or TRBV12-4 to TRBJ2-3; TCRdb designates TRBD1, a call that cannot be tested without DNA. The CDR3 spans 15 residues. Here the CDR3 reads CASSLVPMSSDTQYF.

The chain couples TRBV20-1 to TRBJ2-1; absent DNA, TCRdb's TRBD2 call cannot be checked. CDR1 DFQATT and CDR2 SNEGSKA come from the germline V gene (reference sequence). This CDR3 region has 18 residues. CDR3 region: CSAQTPGLAGEPYNEQFF.

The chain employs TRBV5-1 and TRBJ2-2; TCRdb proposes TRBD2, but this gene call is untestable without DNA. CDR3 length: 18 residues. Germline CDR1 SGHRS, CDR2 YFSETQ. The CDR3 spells CASSLGLAPVANTGELFF. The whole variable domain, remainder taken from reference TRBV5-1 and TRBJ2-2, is KAGVTQTPRYLIKTRGQQVTLSCSPISGHRSVSWYQQTPGQGLQFLFEYFSETQRNKGNFPGRFSGRQFSNSRSEMNVSTLELGDSALYLCASSLGLAPVANTGELFFGEGSRLTVL.

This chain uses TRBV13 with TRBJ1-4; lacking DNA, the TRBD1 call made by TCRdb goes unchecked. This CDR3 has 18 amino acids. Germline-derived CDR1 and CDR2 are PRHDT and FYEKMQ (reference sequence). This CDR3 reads CASSHQTDRSSTNEKLFF. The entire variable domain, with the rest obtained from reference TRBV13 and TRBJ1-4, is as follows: AAGVIQSPRHLIKEKRETATLKCYPIPRHDTVYWYQQGPGQDPQFLISFYEKMQSDKGSIPDRFSAQQFSDYHSELNMSSLELGDSALYFCASSHQTDRSSTNEKLFFGSGTQLSVL.

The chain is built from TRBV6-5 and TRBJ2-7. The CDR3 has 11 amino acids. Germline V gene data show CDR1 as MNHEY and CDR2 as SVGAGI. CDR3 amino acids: CASGRYGEQYF.

The CDR3 spells CASSLRGLMTGPFNYGYTF. V gene TRBV5-4 combines with J gene TRBJ1-2; TCRdb's D gene call, TRBD1, goes unchecked for lack of DNA. The CDR3 loop spans 19 amino acids. Germline CDR1 SGHNT, CDR2 YYREEE (reference sequence). Combining the CDR3 with reference TRBV5-4 and TRBJ1-2 gives the whole variable domain ETGVTQSPTHLIKTRGQQVTLRCSSQSGHNTVSWYQQALGQGPQFIFQYYREEENGRGNFPPRFSGLQFPNYSSELNVNALELDDSALYLCASSLRGLMTGPFNYGYTFGSGTRLTVV.

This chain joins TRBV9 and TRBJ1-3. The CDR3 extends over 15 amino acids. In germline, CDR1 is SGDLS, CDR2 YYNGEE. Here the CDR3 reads CASSANSGPGNTIYF.